This TCR beta chain was identified during a study of PD-L1 blockade in urothelial cancer. Whole-study context: After treatment start, blood was analyzed at 3 weeks (second dose) and at 6 weeks.

Of note for this clone: Its specificity is unknown.

The time point was: peripheral blood 6 weeks after treatment start. Samples spanned pretreatment and treatment, with 1 to 8 time points per patient. Findings and caveats of the study: Better progression-free and overall survival followed lower pretreatment blood clonality.

Spiking each PCR with synthetic TCR analog templates was performed. Sequencing used immunoSEQ multiplex PCR; TCRdb keeps in-frame clones, though not all of them. The table lists some 110,000 clones, 75% to 95% of them singletons, with around 4% in the top ten. Germline CDR1 is SGDLS and CDR2 is YYNGEE. CDR3 length equals 17 residues. The ends lost 0 bases at V and 5 bases at J; junction bases unmatched: 11. The rearrangement links TRBV9 to TRBJ2-3; the match to TRBD2 covers 8 bases. The source of this sequence is a man between 60 and 75 years old with urothelial cancer. This specimen consisted of PBMCs, obtained around atezolizumab (anti-PD-L1) treatment. This CDR3 is CASSVGFPGGLEDTQYF. For the CDR3, the DNA is TGTGCCAGCAGCGTAGGATTCCCGGGGGGGCTTGAAGATACGCAGTATTTT.